Listed below are T cell receptor beta chains from one sample, sequenced in a study of OX40 agonist ivuxolimab in advanced cancers. Sequencing used immunoSEQ multiplex PCR; TCRdb keeps in-frame clones, though not all of them. The sample consists of 40,000 to 45,000 clones, 70% to 90% of them appearing once. The sample consisted of CD4+ or CD8+ T cells sorted from blood, taken in a trial of the OX40 agonist ivuxolimab. These receptors were taken from an adult with an advanced solid tumor such as melanoma, head and neck, liver or kidney cancer. The CDR3 runs from the conserved cysteine through the conserved F or W. Fields, in order: CDR3 length, V gene, J gene, clone size, D gene, CDR3 DNA, CDR3 protein. D genes are given only for firm matches. Rows give clone size only sometimes, using once, few, many, or a class for an expanded clone.

CDR3 length: 12
V gene: TRBV19
J gene: TRBJ2-5
clone size: .
D gene: .
CDR3 DNA: TGTGCCAGTAGTATTGACGGGGAGACCCAGTACTTC
CDR3 protein: CASSIDGETQYF

CDR3 length: 14
V gene: TRBV11-2
J gene: TRBJ1-1
clone size: once
D gene: .
CDR3 DNA: TGTGCCAGCAGCTTAGTAGCAGGGAGAACTGAAGCTTTCTTT
CDR3 protein: CASSLVAGRTEAFF

CDR3 length: 15
V gene: TRBV9
J gene: TRBJ1-6
clone size: few
D gene: TRBD1
CDR3 DNA: TGTGCCAGCAGCGCAGAGGGGACAGGTAATTCACCCCTCCACTTT
CDR3 protein: CASSAEGTGNSPLHF

CDR3 length: 14
V gene: TRBV13
J gene: TRBJ2-5
clone size: .
D gene: .
CDR3 DNA: TGTGCCAGCGCACTTCGGGCGGCACAAGAGACCCAGTACTTC
CDR3 protein: CASALRAAQETQYF

CDR3 length: 15
V gene: TRBV5-5
J gene: TRBJ2-1
clone size: .
D gene: .
CDR3 DNA: TGTGCCAGCAGCGAACCCCAGGGCTCCTACAATGAGCAGTTCTTC
CDR3 protein: CASSEPQGSYNEQFF

CDR3 length: 15
V gene: TRBV5-1
J gene: TRBJ2-1
clone size: .
D gene: TRBD1
CDR3 DNA: TGCGCCAGCAGCGCCTTCCCGTCAGGGGGAAATGAGCAGTTCTTC
CDR3 protein: CASSAFPSGGNEQFF

CDR3 length: 11
V gene: TRBV28
J gene: TRBJ1-2
clone size: .
D gene: .
CDR3 DNA: TGTGCCATCCTGTCCGCTCGAGGCTACACCTTC
CDR3 protein: CAILSARGYTF

CDR3 length: 13
V gene: TRBV7-9
J gene: TRBJ1-1
clone size: .
D gene: TRBD1
CDR3 DNA: TGTGCCAGCAGCGTACAGGGGGATACTGAAGCTTTCTTT
CDR3 protein: CASSVQGDTEAFF

CDR3 length: 14
V gene: TRBV9
J gene: TRBJ2-3
clone size: .
D gene: .
CDR3 DNA: TGTGCCAGCAGCGTAGGGGGGAACACAGATACGCAGTATTTT
CDR3 protein: CASSVGGNTDTQYF

CDR3 length: 15
V gene: TRBV4-3
J gene: TRBJ2-2
clone size: .
D gene: TRBD2
CDR3 DNA: TGCGCCAGCAGCCAAGATAAGGGAGGGACCGGGGAGCTGTTTTTT
CDR3 protein: CASSQDKGGTGELFF

CDR3 length: 13
V gene: TRBV7-9
J gene: TRBJ2-7
clone size: many
D gene: .
CDR3 DNA: TGTGCCAGCAGCCAAGAGTCGAGCGAGGAGCAGTACTTC
CDR3 protein: CASSQESSEEQYF

CDR3 length: 17
V gene: TRBV18
J gene: TRBJ2-5
clone size: .
D gene: TRBD2
CDR3 DNA: TGTGCCAGCTCACATTCCCCCAGCGGGGGAGATCAAGAGACCCAGTACTTC
CDR3 protein: CASSHSPSGGDQETQYF

CDR3 length: 15
V gene: TRBV7-3
J gene: TRBJ2-1
clone size: .
D gene: TRBD1
CDR3 DNA: TGTGCCAGCAGCACCGGGACAGGGGGGTACAATGAGCAGTTCTTC
CDR3 protein: CASSTGTGGYNEQFF

CDR3 length: 14
V gene: TRBV10-3
J gene: TRBJ2-2
clone size: once
D gene: .
CDR3 DNA: TGTGCCATCCAGGGCTTGGCGAACACCGGGGAGCTGTTTTTT
CDR3 protein: CAIQGLANTGELFF

CDR3 length: 15
V gene: TRBV5-1
J gene: TRBJ2-7
clone size: .
D gene: .
CDR3 DNA: TGCGCCAGCAGCTTGGGTCAGGGGGGCCTCTACGAGCAGTACTTC
CDR3 protein: CASSLGQGGLYEQYF

CDR3 length: 15
V gene: TRBV27
J gene: TRBJ2-1
clone size: .
D gene: TRBD2
CDR3 DNA: TGTGCCAGCAGTGGACTAGCGGGGGGGTACAATGAGCAGTTCTTC
CDR3 protein: CASSGLAGGYNEQFF

CDR3 length: 14
V gene: TRBV6-1
J gene: TRBJ1-5
clone size: .
D gene: TRBD1
CDR3 DNA: TGTGCCAGCAGTTCAGGGGGCGGAAGGCAGCCCCAGCATTTT
CDR3 protein: CASSSGGGRQPQHF

CDR3 length: 17
V gene: TRBV18
J gene: TRBJ1-3
clone size: .
D gene: .
CDR3 DNA: TGTGCCAGCTCACCGACGGGACACCTGAGCTCTGGAAACACCATATATTTT
CDR3 protein: CASSPTGHLSSGNTIYF

CDR3 length: 14
V gene: TRBV28
J gene: TRBJ1-5
clone size: once
D gene: .
CDR3 DNA: TGTGCCAGCACCGGCATGAGAGGGTATCAGCCCCAGCATTTT
CDR3 protein: CASTGMRGYQPQHF

CDR3 length: 14
V gene: TRBV19
J gene: TRBJ1-2
clone size: .
D gene: TRBD1
CDR3 DNA: TGTGCCAGTAGATCCTGGACAGGGGACTATGGCTACACCTTC
CDR3 protein: CASRSWTGDYGYTF

CDR3 length: 13
V gene: TRBV7-8
J gene: TRBJ2-7
clone size: .
D gene: TRBD1
CDR3 DNA: TGTGCCAGCAGCCTGGGACAGATCTACGAGCAGTACTTC
CDR3 protein: CASSLGQIYEQYF

CDR3 length: 17
V gene: TRBV7-6
J gene: TRBJ2-1
clone size: .
D gene: TRBD2
CDR3 DNA: TGTGCCAGCAGCCTTATAGCGGGGGCGAGCTCCTACAATGAGCAGTTCTTC
CDR3 protein: CASSLIAGASSYNEQFF

CDR3 length: 16
V gene: TRBV4-1
J gene: TRBJ2-1
clone size: once
D gene: TRBD2
CDR3 DNA: TGCGCCAGCAGCCAAGATCGCGCGGGGGGGTACAATGAGCAGTTCTTC
CDR3 protein: CASSQDRAGGYNEQFF

CDR3 length: 14
V gene: TRBV29-1
J gene: TRBJ2-2
clone size: .
D gene: .
CDR3 DNA: TGCAGCGTTGCTACACAGGGGAACACCGGGGAGCTGTTTTTT
CDR3 protein: CSVATQGNTGELFF

CDR3 length: 14
V gene: TRBV4-1
J gene: TRBJ2-3
clone size: .
D gene: .
CDR3 DNA: TGCGCCAGCAGCCAAGAGGGGAGCACAGATACGCAGTATTTT
CDR3 protein: CASSQEGSTDTQYF

CDR3 length: 13
V gene: TRBV9
J gene: TRBJ2-1
clone size: .
D gene: .
CDR3 DNA: TGTGCCAGCAGCGTAGGAGGGGGAAATGAGCAGTTCTTC
CDR3 protein: CASSVGGGNEQFF

CDR3 length: 13
V gene: TRBV6-6
J gene: TRBJ1-5
clone size: .
D gene: .
CDR3 DNA: TGTGCCAGCACCAAACAGGGAAATCAGCCCCAGCATTTT
CDR3 protein: CASTKQGNQPQHF

CDR3 length: 14
V gene: TRBV18
J gene: TRBJ1-1
clone size: .
D gene: TRBD1
CDR3 DNA: TGTGCCAGCTCACGGACAGGAGAGACCACTGAAGCTTTCTTT
CDR3 protein: CASSRTGETTEAFF

CDR3 length: 15
V gene: TRBV4-2
J gene: TRBJ1-2
clone size: .
D gene: TRBD1
CDR3 DNA: TGTGCCAGCAGCCAAGAATGGGACAGCAACTATGGCTACACCTTC
CDR3 protein: CASSQEWDSNYGYTF

CDR3 length: 15
V gene: TRBV7-3
J gene: TRBJ2-1
clone size: .
D gene: TRBD1
CDR3 DNA: TGTGCCAGCAGCTTAAGCCGGACAGGGTGGGATGAGCAGTTCTTC
CDR3 protein: CASSLSRTGWDEQFF

CDR3 length: 16
V gene: TRBV5-8
J gene: TRBJ2-7
clone size: once
D gene: .
CDR3 DNA: TGTGCCAGCAGCTCTCTGTTGAGGGGCCCTCCCTACGAGCAGTACTTC
CDR3 protein: CASSSLLRGPPYEQYF

CDR3 length: 16
V gene: TRBV6-5
J gene: TRBJ2-5
clone size: .
D gene: TRBD2
CDR3 DNA: TGTGCCAGCAGTTACCTAGCGGGGTCCTACCAAGAGACCCAGTACTTC
CDR3 protein: CASSYLAGSYQETQYF

CDR3 length: 19
V gene: TRBV28
J gene: TRBJ2-3
clone size: .
D gene: .
CDR3 DNA: TGTGCCAGCAGTTCTCCCGGGGACCTCTTGCGTTCTAGCACAGATACGCAGTATTTT
CDR3 protein: CASSSPGDLLRSSTDTQYF

CDR3 length: 13
V gene: TRBV9
J gene: TRBJ2-7
clone size: .
D gene: .
CDR3 DNA: TGTGCCAGCAGTCTTGGTCCCCACAACGAGCAGTACTTC
CDR3 protein: CASSLGPHNEQYF

CDR3 length: 13
V gene: TRBV27
J gene: TRBJ2-7
clone size: .
D gene: .
CDR3 DNA: TGTGCCAGCAGTCCGGGAACTCCCTACGAGCAGTACTTC
CDR3 protein: CASSPGTPYEQYF

CDR3 length: 13
V gene: TRBV2
J gene: TRBJ2-2
clone size: .
D gene: .
CDR3 DNA: TGTGCCAGCAAGAGCCCTCCCACCGGGGAGCTGTTTTTT
CDR3 protein: CASKSPPTGELFF

CDR3 length: 13
V gene: TRBV6-5
J gene: TRBJ2-3
clone size: .
D gene: .
CDR3 DNA: TGTGCCAGCAGTTACTCCTCGGCCGATACGCAGTATTTT
CDR3 protein: CASSYSSADTQYF

CDR3 length: 12
V gene: TRBV29-1
J gene: TRBJ2-5
clone size: few
D gene: .
CDR3 DNA: TGCAGCGCTGAGCAGGGACAAGAGACCCAGTACTTC
CDR3 protein: CSAEQGQETQYF

CDR3 length: 13
V gene: TRBV6-5
J gene: TRBJ1-2
clone size: once
D gene: TRBD1
CDR3 DNA: TGTGCCAGCAGTTGGACAGGGGGCTATGGCTACACCTTC
CDR3 protein: CASSWTGGYGYTF

CDR3 length: 16
V gene: TRBV7-9
J gene: TRBJ2-2
clone size: .
D gene: .
CDR3 DNA: TGTGCCAGCAACTCGCAACAAGCAAGACACCGGGGGGAGCTGTTTTTT
CDR3 protein: CASNSQQARHRGELFF

CDR3 length: 14
V gene: TRBV19
J gene: TRBJ1-2
clone size: .
D gene: TRBD1
CDR3 DNA: TGTGCCAGTAGCGGACAGGGGGCTAACTATGGCTACACCTTC
CDR3 protein: CASSGQGANYGYTF

CDR3 length: 16
V gene: TRBV27
J gene: TRBJ2-3
clone size: .
D gene: TRBD2
CDR3 DNA: TGTGCCAGCAGTTCGTTGACTAGCGGGGGGGCAGTCACGCAGTATTTT
CDR3 protein: CASSSLTSGGAVTQYF

CDR3 length: 14
V gene: TRBV5-4
J gene: TRBJ2-1
clone size: once
D gene: .
CDR3 DNA: TGTGCCAGCAGCTGGAAGGGGTCAAACAATGAGCAGTTCTTC
CDR3 protein: CASSWKGSNNEQFF

CDR3 length: 15
V gene: TRBV4-3
J gene: TRBJ2-7
clone size: few
D gene: TRBD1
CDR3 DNA: TGCGCCAGCAGCCAAGAGCCGGGGACAGTTTACGAGCAGTACTTC
CDR3 protein: CASSQEPGTVYEQYF

CDR3 length: 15
V gene: TRBV6-5
J gene: TRBJ2-1
clone size: .
D gene: TRBD2
CDR3 DNA: TGTGCCAGCAGCTCCACTACGCGGGGGGGCGGTGAGCAGTTCTTC
CDR3 protein: CASSSTTRGGGEQFF

CDR3 length: 15
V gene: TRBV5-1
J gene: TRBJ1-5
clone size: .
D gene: .
CDR3 DNA: TGCGCCAGCAGCTTGAGGGGGGGTAGCAATCAGCCCCAGCATTTT
CDR3 protein: CASSLRGGSNQPQHF

CDR3 length: 14
V gene: TRBV27
J gene: TRBJ1-1
clone size: .
D gene: .
CDR3 DNA: TGTGCCAGCAGTTTGAGGGGGACGAACACTGAAGCTTTCTTT
CDR3 protein: CASSLRGTNTEAFF

CDR3 length: 15
V gene: TRBV28
J gene: TRBJ2-2
clone size: .
D gene: TRBD2
CDR3 DNA: TGTGCCAGCAGTTTATGGCGGGGGGATACCGGGGAGCTGTTTTTT
CDR3 protein: CASSLWRGDTGELFF

CDR3 length: 13
V gene: TRBV4-3
J gene: TRBJ2-1
clone size: few
D gene: .
CDR3 DNA: TGCGCCAGCAGCCAAGATTCCTGGAATGAGCAGTTCTTC
CDR3 protein: CASSQDSWNEQFF

CDR3 length: 11
V gene: TRBV4-1
J gene: TRBJ2-1
clone size: .
D gene: .
CDR3 DNA: TGCGCCTCCCGTGGAGACAATGAGCAGTTCTTC
CDR3 protein: CASRGDNEQFF

CDR3 length: 14
V gene: TRBV19
J gene: TRBJ1-5
clone size: .
D gene: .
CDR3 DNA: TGTGCCAGTAAGCGGGGGCAGAGCAATCAGCCCCAGCATTTT
CDR3 protein: CASKRGQSNQPQHF

CDR3 length: 11
V gene: TRBV9
J gene: TRBJ1-1
clone size: .
D gene: .
CDR3 DNA: TGTGCCAGCAGCGCGGGGAAGGGGGCTTTCTTT
CDR3 protein: CASSAGKGAFF

CDR3 length: 11
V gene: TRBV11-2
J gene: TRBJ1-1
clone size: .
D gene: .
CDR3 DNA: TGTGCCAGCAGCTTCCCCTGGTTCCCTTTCTTT
CDR3 protein: CASSFPWFPFF

CDR3 length: 17
V gene: TRBV9
J gene: TRBJ2-3
clone size: .
D gene: TRBD2
CDR3 DNA: TGTGCCAGCAGCTTGTCCCTAGCGGGGGGAAGCACAGATACGCAGTATTTT
CDR3 protein: CASSLSLAGGSTDTQYF

CDR3 length: 14
V gene: TRBV6-5
J gene: TRBJ2-3
clone size: .
D gene: .
CDR3 DNA: TGTGCCAGCAGTGACACGCCCAACACAGATACGCAGTATTTT
CDR3 protein: CASSDTPNTDTQYF

CDR3 length: 21
V gene: TRBV15
J gene: TRBJ2-2
clone size: .
D gene: TRBD2
CDR3 DNA: TGTGCCACCAGCAGAGAGAGGGGGGAGGCGACTAGCGGACTTAACACCGGGGAGCTGTTTTTT
CDR3 protein: CATSRERGEATSGLNTGELFF

CDR3 length: 16
V gene: TRBV7-2
J gene: TRBJ1-3
clone size: once
D gene: .
CDR3 DNA: TGTGCCAGCAGCTTCGAACTGGGAAGCTCTGGAAACACCATATATTTT
CDR3 protein: CASSFELGSSGNTIYF